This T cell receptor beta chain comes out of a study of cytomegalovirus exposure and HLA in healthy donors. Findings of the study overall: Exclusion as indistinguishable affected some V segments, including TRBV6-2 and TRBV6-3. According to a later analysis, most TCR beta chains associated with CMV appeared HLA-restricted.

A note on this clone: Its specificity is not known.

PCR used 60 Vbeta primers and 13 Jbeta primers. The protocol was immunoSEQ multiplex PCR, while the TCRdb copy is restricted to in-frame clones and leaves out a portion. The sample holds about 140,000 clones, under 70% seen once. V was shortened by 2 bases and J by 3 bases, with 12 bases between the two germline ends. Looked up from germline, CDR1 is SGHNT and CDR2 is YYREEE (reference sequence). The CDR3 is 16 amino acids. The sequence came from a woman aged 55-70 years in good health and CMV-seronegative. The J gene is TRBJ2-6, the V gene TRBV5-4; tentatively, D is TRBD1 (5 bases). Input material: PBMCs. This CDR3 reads CASSLVGRVGANVLTF. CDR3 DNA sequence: TGTGCCAGCAGCTTAGTTGGCAGGGTTGGGGCCAACGTCCTGACTTTC.